Below are 6 T cell receptor beta chains sequenced from a single sample in a study of blood T cell repertoires in COVID-19. TCRdb's table, derived via immunoSEQ multiplex PCR, lists solely in-frame clones and lacks some. Of 490,000 or so clones detected, about 88% appear once; the ten largest clones hold around 7.9%. Sequenced: PBMCs or T cells enriched from blood (not recorded which). The receptors derive from an older woman who had recovered from COVID-19.

This rearrangement joins TRBV20-1 to TRBJ2-5, with D possibly TRBD1 on 6 matching bases. Germline loops: CDR1 DFQATT, CDR2 SNEGSKA (reference sequence). V lost 3 bases and J 1 base, leaving 15 bases between the germline ends. The CDR3 sequence is 15 residues long. The CDR3 coding sequence is TGCAGTGCTAGTAAGAGACAGGTCCTCCAAGAGACCCAGTACTTC. Amino acid sequence: CSASKRQVLQETQYF.

The chain employs TRBV7-2 and TRBJ1-1; no firm D call. CDR1 and CDR2 from the germline V gene are SGHTA and FQGNSA. Trimming removed 3 bases from V and 4 bases from J, with 9 bases in between. The CDR3 has 13 amino acids. In DNA form, the CDR3 reads TGTGCCAGCAGCTTTGGCTCCAGCACTGAAGCTTTCTTT. This gives the protein CASSFGSSTEAFF.

The V and J genes are TRBV7-2 and TRBJ1-1; a possible D gene is TRBD1 (6 bases). CDR1 and CDR2 from the germline V gene are SGHTA and FQGNSA. The CDR3 spans 14 residues. Trimming shortened V by 6 bases and J by 3 bases, and 14 bases separated the two germline ends. The CDR3 is CASSPGRGHTEAFF. The DNA for the CDR3 is TGTGCCAGCAGTCCGGGCAGGGGACACACTGAAGCTTTCTTT.

The chain joins TRBV11-2 to TRBJ1-1; the D gene is possibly TRBD1 (5 bases). CDR3 length equals 16 residues. Germline CDR1 reads SGHAT; CDR2 reads FQNNGV. Trimming took 2 bases from V and 5 from J, leaving 18 bases between them. The CDR3: CASSLTRGEGRTEAFF. The CDR3 DNA sequence: TGTGCCAGCAGCTTAACAAGGGGCGAGGGGAGGACTGAAGCTTTCTTT.

The rearrangement joins TRBV14 to TRBJ1-1; no reliable D call. Germline CDR1 is SGHDN and CDR2 is FVKESK. The germline V and J ends were trimmed by 1 base and 1 base, with 7 bases remaining between them. The CDR3 has 14 residues. The CDR3 region is CASSQVEGNTEAFF. The CDR3 coding sequence is TGTGCCAGCAGCCAAGTGGAGGGGAACACTGAAGCTTTCTTT.

This chain uses TRBV4-1 with TRBJ2-1; 10 bases fit TRBD1. This CDR3 is built from 15 residues. J gave up 5 bases and V 1 base, and 2 bases lay outside the gene matches. Germline V gives CDR1 MGHRA, CDR2 YSYEKL. The CDR3 nucleotides read TGCGCCAGCAGCCAAGCGGGGACAGGGGACAATGAGCAGTTCTTC. As protein: CASSQAGTGDNEQFF.